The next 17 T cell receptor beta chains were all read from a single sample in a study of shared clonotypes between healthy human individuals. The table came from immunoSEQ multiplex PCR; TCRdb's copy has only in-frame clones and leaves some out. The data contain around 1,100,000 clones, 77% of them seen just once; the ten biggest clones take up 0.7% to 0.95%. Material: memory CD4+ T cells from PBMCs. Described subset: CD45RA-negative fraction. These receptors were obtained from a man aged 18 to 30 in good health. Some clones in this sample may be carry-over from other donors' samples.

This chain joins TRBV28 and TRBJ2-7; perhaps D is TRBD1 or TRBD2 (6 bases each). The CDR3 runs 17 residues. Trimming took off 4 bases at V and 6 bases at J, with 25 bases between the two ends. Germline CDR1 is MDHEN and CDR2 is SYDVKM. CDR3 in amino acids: CASSSPLQGGRVAEQYF. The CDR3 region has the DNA TGTGCCAGCAGTTCCCCGCTACAGGGAGGAAGGGTGGCCGAGCAGTACTTC.

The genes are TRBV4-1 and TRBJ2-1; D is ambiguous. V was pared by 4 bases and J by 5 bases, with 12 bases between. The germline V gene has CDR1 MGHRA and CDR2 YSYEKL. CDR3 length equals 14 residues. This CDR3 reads CASSRTGRNNEQFF. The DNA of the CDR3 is TGCGCCAGCAGCCGAACCGGGCGCAACAATGAGCAGTTCTTC.

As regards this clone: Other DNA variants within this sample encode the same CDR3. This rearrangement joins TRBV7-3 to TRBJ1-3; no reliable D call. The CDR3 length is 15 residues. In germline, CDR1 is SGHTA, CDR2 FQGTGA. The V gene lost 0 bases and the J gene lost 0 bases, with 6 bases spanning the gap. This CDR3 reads CASSLTGNSGNTIYF. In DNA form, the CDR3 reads TGTGCCAGCAGCTTAACCGGGAACTCTGGAAACACCATATATTTT.

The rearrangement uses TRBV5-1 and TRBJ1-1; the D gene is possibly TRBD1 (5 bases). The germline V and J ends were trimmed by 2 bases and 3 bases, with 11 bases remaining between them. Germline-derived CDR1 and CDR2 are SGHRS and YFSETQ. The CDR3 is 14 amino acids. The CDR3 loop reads CASSLEGLDTEAFF. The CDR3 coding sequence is TGCGCCAGCAGCTTAGAGGGGTTGGACACTGAAGCTTTCTTT.

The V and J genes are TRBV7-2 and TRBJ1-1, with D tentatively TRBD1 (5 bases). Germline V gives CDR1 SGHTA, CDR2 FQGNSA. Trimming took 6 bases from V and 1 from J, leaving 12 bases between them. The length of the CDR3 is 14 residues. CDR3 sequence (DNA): TGTGCCAGCAGGGCTACGAGGGGGAACACTGAAGCTTTCTTT. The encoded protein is CASRATRGNTEAFF.

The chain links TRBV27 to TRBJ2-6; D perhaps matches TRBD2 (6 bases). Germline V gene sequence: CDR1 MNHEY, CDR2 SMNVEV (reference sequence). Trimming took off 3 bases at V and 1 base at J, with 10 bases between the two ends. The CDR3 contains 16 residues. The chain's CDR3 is CASSFRETSGANVLTF. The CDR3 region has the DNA TGTGCCAGCAGTTTCCGGGAGACATCTGGGGCCAACGTCCTGACTTTC.

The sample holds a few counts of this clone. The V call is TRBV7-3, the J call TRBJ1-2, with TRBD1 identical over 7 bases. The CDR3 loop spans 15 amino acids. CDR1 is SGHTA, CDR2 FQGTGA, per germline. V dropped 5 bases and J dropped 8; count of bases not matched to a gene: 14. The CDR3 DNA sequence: TGTGCCAGCAGCCCTGGACAGGCCCTCATCGGGGGCTACACCTTC. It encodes CASSPGQALIGGYTF.

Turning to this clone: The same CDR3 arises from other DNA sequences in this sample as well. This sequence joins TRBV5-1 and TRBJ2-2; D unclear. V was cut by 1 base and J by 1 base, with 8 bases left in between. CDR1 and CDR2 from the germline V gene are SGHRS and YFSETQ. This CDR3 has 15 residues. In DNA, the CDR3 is TGCGCCAGCAGCTTGTCCGGCGGGAACACCGGGGAGCTGTTTTTT. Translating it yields CASSLSGGNTGELFF. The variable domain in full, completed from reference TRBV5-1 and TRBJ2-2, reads KAGVTQTPRYLIKTRGQQVTLSCSPISGHRSVSWYQQTPGQGLQFLFEYFSETQRNKGNFPGRFSGRQFSNSRSEMNVSTLELGDSALYLCASSLSGGNTGELFFGEGSRLTVL.

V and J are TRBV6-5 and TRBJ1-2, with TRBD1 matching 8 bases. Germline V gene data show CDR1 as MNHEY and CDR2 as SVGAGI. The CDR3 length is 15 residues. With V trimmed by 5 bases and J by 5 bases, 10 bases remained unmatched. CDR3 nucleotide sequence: TGTGCCAGCAGTGGGGGGTTGCAGGGGGCGTATGGCTACACCTTC. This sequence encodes CASSGGLQGAYGYTF.

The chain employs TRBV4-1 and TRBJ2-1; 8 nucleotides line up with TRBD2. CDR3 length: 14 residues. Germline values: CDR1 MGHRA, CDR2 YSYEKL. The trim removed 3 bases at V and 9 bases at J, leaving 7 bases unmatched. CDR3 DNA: TGCGCCAGCAGCCAGAGAAGGCGGGAGGTTGAGCAGTTCTTC. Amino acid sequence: CASSQRRREVEQFF.

CDR3 amino acids: CASFGSCYEQFF. CDR3 bases: TGTGCCAGCTTCGGCAGTTGCTATGAGCAGTTCTTC. V and J are TRBV6-7 and TRBJ2-1; D uncertain. TRBV6-7 is filed as an ORF, its function uncertain. CDR3 size: 12 residues. Trimming cost V 8 bases and J 8 bases, with 13 bases left between them.

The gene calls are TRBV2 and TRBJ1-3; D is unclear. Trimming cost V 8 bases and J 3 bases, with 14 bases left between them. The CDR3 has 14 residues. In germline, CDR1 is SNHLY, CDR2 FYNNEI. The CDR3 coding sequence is TGTGCCAGCGCCCCTTTGCGGTATGGAAACACCATATATTTT. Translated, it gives CASAPLRYGNTIYF.

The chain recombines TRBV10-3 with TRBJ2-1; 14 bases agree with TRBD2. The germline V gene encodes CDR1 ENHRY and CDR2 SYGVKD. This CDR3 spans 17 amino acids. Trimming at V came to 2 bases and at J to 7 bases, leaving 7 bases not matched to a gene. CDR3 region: CAISETPGLAGVNEQFF. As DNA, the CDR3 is TGTGCCATCAGTGAGACTCCGGGACTAGCGGGAGTGAATGAGCAGTTCTTC.

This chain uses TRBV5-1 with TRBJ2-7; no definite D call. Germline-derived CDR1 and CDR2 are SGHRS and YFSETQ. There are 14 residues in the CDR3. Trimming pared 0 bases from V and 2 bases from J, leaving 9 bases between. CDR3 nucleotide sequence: TGCGCCAGCAGCTTGGCTGGGCAGCCCTACGAGCAGTACTTC. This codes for CASSLAGQPYEQYF. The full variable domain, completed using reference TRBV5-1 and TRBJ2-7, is KAGVTQTPRYLIKTRGQQVTLSCSPISGHRSVSWYQQTPGQGLQFLFEYFSETQRNKGNFPGRFSGRQFSNSRSEMNVSTLELGDSALYLCASSLAGQPYEQYFGPGTRLTVT.

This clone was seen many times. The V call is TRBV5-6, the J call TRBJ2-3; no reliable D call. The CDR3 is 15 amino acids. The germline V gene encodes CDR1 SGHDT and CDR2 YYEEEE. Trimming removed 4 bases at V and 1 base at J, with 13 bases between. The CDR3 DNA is TGTGCCAGCAGCCGTGAAGGGTCCCGCACAGATACGCAGTATTTT. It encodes CASSREGSRTDTQYF.

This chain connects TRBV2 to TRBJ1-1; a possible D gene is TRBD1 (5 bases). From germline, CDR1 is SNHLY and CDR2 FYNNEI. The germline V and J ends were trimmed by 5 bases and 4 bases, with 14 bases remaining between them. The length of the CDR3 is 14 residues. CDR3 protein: CASSSQPGGTEAFF. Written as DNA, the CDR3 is TGTGCCAGCAGTTCTCAGCCGGGGGGCACTGAAGCTTTCTTT.

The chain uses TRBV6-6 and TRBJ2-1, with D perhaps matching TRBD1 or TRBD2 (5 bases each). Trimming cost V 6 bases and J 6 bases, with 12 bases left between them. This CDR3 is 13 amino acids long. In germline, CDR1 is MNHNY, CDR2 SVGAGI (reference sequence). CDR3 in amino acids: CASRGRPINEQFF. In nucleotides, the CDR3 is TGTGCCAGCAGGGGACGGCCAATCAATGAGCAGTTCTTC.